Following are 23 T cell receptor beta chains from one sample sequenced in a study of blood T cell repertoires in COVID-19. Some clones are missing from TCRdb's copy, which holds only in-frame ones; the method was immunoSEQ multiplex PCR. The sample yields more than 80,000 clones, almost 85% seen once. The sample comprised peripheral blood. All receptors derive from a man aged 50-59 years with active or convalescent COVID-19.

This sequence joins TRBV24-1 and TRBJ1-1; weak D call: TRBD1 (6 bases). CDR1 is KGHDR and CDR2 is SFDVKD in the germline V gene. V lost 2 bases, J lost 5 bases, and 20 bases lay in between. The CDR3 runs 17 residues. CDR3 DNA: TGTGCCACCAGTGATTCTAAGAGGGGCACAGGGTGGACTGAAGCTTTCTTT. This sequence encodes CATSDSKRGTGWTEAFF.

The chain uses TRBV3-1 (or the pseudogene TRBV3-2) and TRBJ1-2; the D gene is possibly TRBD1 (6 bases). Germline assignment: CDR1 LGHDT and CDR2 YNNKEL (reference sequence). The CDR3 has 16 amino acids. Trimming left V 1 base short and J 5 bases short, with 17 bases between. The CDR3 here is CASSQGSEGRGYGYTF. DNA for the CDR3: TGTGCCAGCAGCCAAGGGAGTGAAGGGAGGGGGTATGGCTACACCTTC.

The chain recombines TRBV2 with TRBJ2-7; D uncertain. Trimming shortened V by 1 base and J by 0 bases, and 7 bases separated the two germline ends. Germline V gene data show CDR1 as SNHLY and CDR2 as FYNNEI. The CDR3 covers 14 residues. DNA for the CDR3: TGTGCCAGCAGTGAAGGAGTGGTCTCCTACGAGCAGTACGTC. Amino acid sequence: CASSEGVVSYEQYV.

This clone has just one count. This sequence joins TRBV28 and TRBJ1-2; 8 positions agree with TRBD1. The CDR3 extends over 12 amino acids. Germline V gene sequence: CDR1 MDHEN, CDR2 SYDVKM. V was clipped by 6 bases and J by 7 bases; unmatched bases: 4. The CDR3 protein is CASRDRVTGYTF. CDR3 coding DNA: TGTGCCAGCAGGGACAGGGTTACTGGCTACACCTTC.

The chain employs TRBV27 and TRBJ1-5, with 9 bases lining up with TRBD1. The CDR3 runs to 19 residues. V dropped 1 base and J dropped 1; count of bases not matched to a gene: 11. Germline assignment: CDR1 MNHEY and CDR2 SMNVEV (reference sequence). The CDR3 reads CASSLFDQDRGTSNQPQHF. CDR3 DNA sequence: TGTGCCAGCAGTTTATTCGACCAGGACAGGGGTACAAGCAATCAGCCCCAGCATTTT.

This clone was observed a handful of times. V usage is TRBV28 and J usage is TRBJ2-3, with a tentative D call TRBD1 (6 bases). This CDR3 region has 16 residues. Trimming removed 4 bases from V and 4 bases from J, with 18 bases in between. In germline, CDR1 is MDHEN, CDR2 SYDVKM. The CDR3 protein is CASSSGDTSGPDTQYF. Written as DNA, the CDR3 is TGTGCCAGCAGTTCAGGGGACACCTCCGGCCCAGATACGCAGTATTTT.

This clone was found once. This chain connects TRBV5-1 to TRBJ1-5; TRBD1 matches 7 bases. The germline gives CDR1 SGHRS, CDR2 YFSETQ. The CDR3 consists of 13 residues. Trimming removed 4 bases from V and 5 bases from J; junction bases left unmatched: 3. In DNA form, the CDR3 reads TGCGCCAGCAGCCCCGACAGGGATCAGCCCCAGCATTTT. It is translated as CASSPDRDQPQHF.

The CDR3 DNA follows: TGTGCCAGCAGCTTAGATCCCCAGGGGAGAGCGAACACCGGGGAGCTGTTTTTT. Translated, it gives CASSLDPQGRANTGELFF. V is TRBV11-2 and J is TRBJ2-2; tentatively, D is TRBD1 (6 bases). Germline-derived CDR1 and CDR2 are SGHAT and FQNNGV. V was pared by 0 bases and J by 0 bases, with 14 bases between. The CDR3 extends over 18 amino acids.

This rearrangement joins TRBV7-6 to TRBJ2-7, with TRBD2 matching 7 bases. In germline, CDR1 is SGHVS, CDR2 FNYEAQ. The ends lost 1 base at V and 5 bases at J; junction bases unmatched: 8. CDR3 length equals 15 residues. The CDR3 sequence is CASSLEQGLKHEQYF. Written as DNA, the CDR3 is TGTGCCAGCAGCTTAGAGCAGGGACTAAAACACGAGCAGTACTTC.

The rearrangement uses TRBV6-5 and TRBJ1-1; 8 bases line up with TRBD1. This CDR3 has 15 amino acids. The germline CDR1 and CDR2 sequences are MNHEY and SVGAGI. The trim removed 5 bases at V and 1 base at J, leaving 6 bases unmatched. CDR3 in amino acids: CASSRAGTGNTEAFF. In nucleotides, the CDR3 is TGTGCCAGCAGTAGAGCCGGGACAGGGAACACTGAAGCTTTCTTT.

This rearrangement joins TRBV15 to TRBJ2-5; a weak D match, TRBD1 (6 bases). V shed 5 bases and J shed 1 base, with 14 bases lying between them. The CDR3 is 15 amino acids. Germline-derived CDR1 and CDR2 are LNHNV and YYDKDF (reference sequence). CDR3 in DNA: TGTGCCACCAGCGAGGGGGATTGGGGCCAAGAGACCCAGTACTTC. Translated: CATSEGDWGQETQYF.

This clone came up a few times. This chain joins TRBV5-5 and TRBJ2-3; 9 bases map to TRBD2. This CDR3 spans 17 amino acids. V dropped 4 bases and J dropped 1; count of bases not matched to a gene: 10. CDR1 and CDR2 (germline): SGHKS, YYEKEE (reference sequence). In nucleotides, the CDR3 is TGTGCCAGCAGCCTTAGCGGGGGTGCTAGTCGCACAGATACGCAGTATTTT. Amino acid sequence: CASSLSGGASRTDTQYF.

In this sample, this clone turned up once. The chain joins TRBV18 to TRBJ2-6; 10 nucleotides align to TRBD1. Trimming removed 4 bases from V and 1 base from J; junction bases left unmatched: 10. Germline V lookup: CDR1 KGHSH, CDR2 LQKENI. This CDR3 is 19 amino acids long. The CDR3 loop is CASSQPLGQGSSGANVLTF. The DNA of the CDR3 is TGTGCCAGCTCACAACCTTTGGGACAGGGGTCGTCTGGGGCCAACGTCCTGACTTTC.

This CDR3 is CASSPGQILNTEAFF. DNA for the CDR3: TGTGCCAGCTCACCAGGACAAATTCTGAACACTGAAGCTTTCTTT. The rearrangement uses TRBV18 and TRBJ1-1, with a possible D match to TRBD1 (5 bases). The length of the CDR3 is 15 residues. CDR1 and CDR2 from the germline V gene are KGHSH and LQKENI. The ends were cut back, 2 bases at V and 0 bases at J, with 10 bases in the middle.

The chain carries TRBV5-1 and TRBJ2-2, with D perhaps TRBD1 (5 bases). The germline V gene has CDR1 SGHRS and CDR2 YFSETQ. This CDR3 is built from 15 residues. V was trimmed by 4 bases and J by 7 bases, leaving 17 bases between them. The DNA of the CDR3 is TGCGCCAGCAGCATAGTTAACCCGACAGACGGGGAGCTGTTTTTT. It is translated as CASSIVNPTDGELFF. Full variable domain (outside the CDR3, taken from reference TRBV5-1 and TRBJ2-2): KAGVTQTPRYLIKTRGQQVTLSCSPISGHRSVSWYQQTPGQGLQFLFEYFSETQRNKGNFPGRFSGRQFSNSRSEMNVSTLELGDSALYLCASSIVNPTDGELFFGEGSRLTVL.

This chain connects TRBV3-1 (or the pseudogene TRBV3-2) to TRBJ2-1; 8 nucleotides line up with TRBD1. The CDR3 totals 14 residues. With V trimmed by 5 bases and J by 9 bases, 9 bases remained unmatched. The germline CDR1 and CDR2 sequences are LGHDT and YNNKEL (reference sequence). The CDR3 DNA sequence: TGTGCCAGCAGCGAGGGGACAGGCTCGATTGAGCAGTTCTTC. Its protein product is CASSEGTGSIEQFF.

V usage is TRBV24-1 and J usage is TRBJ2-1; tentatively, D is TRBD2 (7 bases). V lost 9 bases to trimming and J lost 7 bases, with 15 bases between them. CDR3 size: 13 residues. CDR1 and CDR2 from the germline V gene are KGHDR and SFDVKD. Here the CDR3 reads CATGGAGLNEQFF. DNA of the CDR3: TGTGCCACCGGGGGGGCCGGTCTGAATGAGCAGTTCTTC.

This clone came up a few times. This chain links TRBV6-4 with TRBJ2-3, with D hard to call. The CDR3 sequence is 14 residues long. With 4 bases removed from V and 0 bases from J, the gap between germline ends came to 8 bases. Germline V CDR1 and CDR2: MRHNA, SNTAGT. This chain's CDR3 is CASSGGTSTDTQYF. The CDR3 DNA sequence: TGTGCCAGCAGTGGCGGCACCAGCACAGATACGCAGTATTTT.

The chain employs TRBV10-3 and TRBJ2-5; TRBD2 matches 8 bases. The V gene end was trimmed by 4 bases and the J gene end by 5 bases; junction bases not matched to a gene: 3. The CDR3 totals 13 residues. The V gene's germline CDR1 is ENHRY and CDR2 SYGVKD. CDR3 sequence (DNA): TGTGCCATCAGTGTCGGGGGGGGTGAGACCCAGTACTTC. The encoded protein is CAISVGGGETQYF.

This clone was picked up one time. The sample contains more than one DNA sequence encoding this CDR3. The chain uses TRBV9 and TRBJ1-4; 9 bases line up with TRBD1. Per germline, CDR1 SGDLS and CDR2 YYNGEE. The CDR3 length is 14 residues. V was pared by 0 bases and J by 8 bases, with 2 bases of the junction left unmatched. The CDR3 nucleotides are TGTGCCAGCAGCGTAGGACAGGGGGGGGAAAAACTGTTTTTT. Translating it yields CASSVGQGGEKLFF.

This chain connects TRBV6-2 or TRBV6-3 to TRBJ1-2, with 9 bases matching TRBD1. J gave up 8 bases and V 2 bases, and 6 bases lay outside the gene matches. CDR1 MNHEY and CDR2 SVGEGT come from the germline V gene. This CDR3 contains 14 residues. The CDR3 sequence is CASSYLRTGEGYTF. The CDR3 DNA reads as TGTGCCAGCAGTTACCTCCGGACAGGGGAAGGCTACACCTTC.

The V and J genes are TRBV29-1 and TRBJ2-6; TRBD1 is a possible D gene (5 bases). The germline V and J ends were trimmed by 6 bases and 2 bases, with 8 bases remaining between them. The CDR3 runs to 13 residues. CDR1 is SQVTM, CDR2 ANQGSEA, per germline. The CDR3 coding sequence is TGCAGCGTAGACAGTGCTGGGGCCAACGTCCTGACTTTC. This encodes CSVDSAGANVLTF.

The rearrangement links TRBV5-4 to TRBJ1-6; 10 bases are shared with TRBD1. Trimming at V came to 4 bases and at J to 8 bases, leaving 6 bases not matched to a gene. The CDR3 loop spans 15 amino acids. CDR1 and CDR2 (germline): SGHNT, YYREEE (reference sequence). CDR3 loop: CASSPLGTGDSPLHF. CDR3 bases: TGTGCCAGCAGCCCCCTTGGGACAGGGGATTCACCCCTCCACTTT.